Below, 27 T cell receptor beta chains from the same sample are listed, as sequenced in a study of T cell repertoires in ileal Crohn's disease. This table comes from immunoSEQ multiplex PCR, and its TCRdb copy is limited to in-frame clones, with some not included. The data contain tens of thousands of clones, about 81% of them singletons. The sample taken for sequencing was ileal tissue. Source of these receptors: an adult with Crohn's disease.

V is TRBV5-4 and J is TRBJ2-4, with D possibly being TRBD2 (5 bases). CDR3 size: 14 residues. Trimming took 1 base from V and 9 from J, leaving 14 bases between them. CDR1 is SGHNT and CDR2 is YYREEE in the germline V gene (reference sequence). CDR3 sequence: CASSLWGVEGIQYF. The CDR3 DNA reads as TGTGCCAGCAGCTTGTGGGGAGTAGAGGGCATTCAGTACTTC. Filled out from reference TRBV5-4 and TRBJ2-4, the complete variable domain reads ETGVTQSPTHLIKTRGQQVTLRCSSQSGHNTVSWYQQALGQGPQFIFQYYREEENGRGNFPPRFSGLQFPNYSSELNVNALELDDSALYLCASSLWGVEGIQYFGAGTRLSVL.

J is TRBJ1-1 and V is TRBV18; D not certain. Trimming stripped 3 bases from V and 7 bases from J, with 12 bases between. CDR1 is KGHSH and CDR2 is LQKENI in the germline V gene. This CDR3 region has 13 residues. The CDR3 spells CASSPNVRLEAFF. In nucleotides, the CDR3 is TGTGCCAGCTCACCCAATGTGAGGCTTGAAGCTTTCTTT.

The chain is built from TRBV7-9 and TRBJ1-1, with TRBD1 as a possible D gene (5 bases). Germline loops: CDR1 SEHNR, CDR2 FQNEAQ (reference sequence). Trimming removed 3 bases from V and 0 bases from J, with 11 bases in between. The CDR3 runs 15 residues. CDR3 in amino acids: CASSFNRFMNTEAFF. CDR3 DNA sequence: TGTGCCAGCAGCTTCAACAGGTTCATGAACACTGAAGCTTTCTTT.

This chain uses TRBV10-3 with TRBJ2-2; 8 bases are a match to TRBD2. CDR1 ENHRY and CDR2 SYGVKD come from the germline V gene. V shed 4 bases, J shed 3 bases, and the junction held 7 bases outside the gene matches. The CDR3 runs to 16 residues. The CDR3 loop is CAISGEAGGHTGELFF. CDR3 in DNA: TGTGCCATCAGTGGGGAGGCGGGGGGACACACCGGGGAGCTGTTTTTT.

A note on this clone: Other nucleotide sequences in the sample specify the same CDR3. The genes are TRBV7-2 and TRBJ2-2; TRBD2 aligns across 7 bases. CDR3 length: 14 amino acids. Germline assignment: CDR1 SGHTA and CDR2 FQGNSA. Trimming cost V 3 bases and J 5 bases; bases outside gene matches: 3. In nucleotides, the CDR3 is TGTGCCAGCAGCTTCCAGGGAGGGACCGGGGAGCTGTTTTTT. Translating it yields CASSFQGGTGELFF.

The V and J genes are TRBV5-5 and TRBJ1-6; D is perhaps TRBD1 (5 bases). The length of the CDR3 is 14 residues. Trimming removed 1 base from V and 5 bases from J, with 7 bases in between. The germline CDR1 and CDR2 sequences are SGHKS and YYEKEE (reference sequence). For the CDR3, the DNA is TGTGCCAGCAGCTTGTCGGGGGATAATTCACCCCTCCACTTT. Its protein product is CASSLSGDNSPLHF.

The chain links TRBV14 to TRBJ2-1; no definite D call. The CDR3 loop spans 15 amino acids. Trimming left V 4 bases short and J 1 base short, with 11 bases between. Germline CDR1 is SGHDN and CDR2 is FVKESK. The CDR3 nucleotides read TGTGCCAGCAGCCCCGAAATCAGATCCTACAATGAGCAGTTCTTC. Translating it yields CASSPEIRSYNEQFF. The whole variable domain, filled in from reference TRBV14 and TRBJ2-1, reads EAGVTQFPSHSVIEKGQTVTLRCDPISGHDNLYWYRRVMGKEIKFLLHFVKESKQDESGMPNNRFLAERTGGTYSTLKVQPAELEDSGVYFCASSPEIRSYNEQFFGPGTRLTVL.

This chain joins TRBV11-2 and TRBJ1-4; 8 bases map to TRBD1. This CDR3 region has 16 residues. From germline, CDR1 is SGHAT and CDR2 FQNNGV. The J segment lost 1 base and the V segment lost 5 bases, leaving 6 bases of the junction unmatched. CDR3 residues: CASSRGRGQTNEKLFF. The CDR3 bases are TGTGCCAGCAGCAGGGGCAGGGGGCAAACTAATGAAAAACTGTTTTTT.

The chain joins TRBV10-2 to TRBJ2-1, with TRBD2 identical over 8 bases. Germline CDR1 is WSHSY and CDR2 is SAAADI. The CDR3 covers 15 residues. J was trimmed by 8 bases and V by 9 bases; bases with no gene match: 15. CDR3 sequence reads: CASLTHGGGKYEQFF. The DNA of the CDR3 is TGCGCCAGTTTAACTCACGGGGGGGGAAAATATGAGCAGTTCTTC.

The chain carries TRBV29-1 and TRBJ2-1; TRBD1 matches 8 bases. CDR1 is SQVTM and CDR2 is ANQGSEA in the germline V gene. This CDR3 contains 14 residues. J was trimmed by 0 bases and V by 4 bases; bases with no gene match: 2. CDR3 loop: CSVGQGNSYNEQFF. CDR3 DNA: TGCAGCGTTGGACAGGGGAACTCCTACAATGAGCAGTTCTTC.

This chain connects TRBV30 to TRBJ1-3, with D hard to call. Germline V gene data show CDR1 as GTSNPN and CDR2 as SVGIG (reference sequence). CDR3 length equals 13 residues. Trimming removed 3 bases at V and 0 bases at J, with 6 bases between. The CDR3 DNA sequence: TGTGCCTGGAGAATTAACTCTGGAAACACCATATATTTT. Its protein is CAWRINSGNTIYF. The variable domain in full, completed from reference TRBV30 and TRBJ1-3, reads SQTIHQWPATLVQPVGSPLSLECTVEGTSNPNLYWYRQAAGRGLQLLFYSVGIGQISSEVPQNLSASRPQDRQFILSSKKLLLSDSGFYLCAWRINSGNTIYFGEGSWLTVV.

This clone was recorded only once. CDR3 coding DNA: TGTGCCAGCAGTGACTCGGACAACAATGAGCAGTTCTTC. Its protein product is CASSDSDNNEQFF. This rearrangement joins TRBV6-4 to TRBJ2-1; possible D gene TRBD1, 5 bases. V dropped 0 bases and J dropped 5 bases, with 5 bases sitting between them. The CDR3 consists of 13 residues. The V gene's germline CDR1 is MRHNA and CDR2 SNTAGT.

The gene calls are TRBV5-4 and TRBJ2-7; maybe TRBD1 (7 bases). V lost 4 bases and J lost 6, with 17 bases in between. This CDR3 has 14 amino acids. Germline lookup yields CDR1 SGHNT and CDR2 YYREEE (reference sequence). The CDR3 coding sequence is TGTGCCAGCAGCCCCTCGACAGGGAGGCGCGAGCAGTACTTC. Its translation: CASSPSTGRREQYF.

This chain uses TRBV29-1 with TRBJ2-7; D unclear. The V end was cut by 7 bases, the J end by 4 bases, with 14 bases between. CDR1 SQVTM and CDR2 ANQGSEA come from the germline V gene. The CDR3 has 12 residues. CDR3 nucleotide sequence: TGCAGCGCACTGACAAAGTGGTACGAGCAGTACTTC. It yields the protein CSALTKWYEQYF.

The V call is TRBV30, the J call TRBJ2-2; 7 positions match TRBD2. This CDR3 comprises 17 residues. The germline V gene encodes CDR1 GTSNPN and CDR2 SVGIG (reference sequence). V lost 2 bases, J lost 0 bases, and 9 bases stayed unmatched. The CDR3 protein is CAWSPLYRGANTGELFF. CDR3 DNA sequence: TGTGCCTGGAGTCCACTCTACCGGGGGGCGAACACCGGGGAGCTGTTTTTT.

In the case of this clone: A junction end diverges from the germline sequence, so it may reflect a read error. J is TRBJ1-6 and V is TRBV19; D gene unclear. Germline V CDR1 and CDR2: LNHDA, SQIVND (reference sequence). This CDR3 spans 15 amino acids. This CDR3 reads CASSIWPENNSPLHF. The CDR3 DNA sequence: TGTGCCAGTAGTATATGGCCAGAAAATAACTCACCCCTCCACTTT.

This clone was picked up one time. The V and J genes are TRBV5-1 and TRBJ1-2, with 10 bases lining up with TRBD1. The CDR3 is 13 amino acids. V lost 7 bases, J lost 7 bases, and 7 bases stayed unmatched. In germline, CDR1 is SGHRS, CDR2 YFSETQ. DNA of the CDR3: TGCGCCAGCGCAGGACAGGGGGTTAGTGGCTACACCTTC. It yields the protein CASAGQGVSGYTF.

The rearrangement links TRBV13 to TRBJ2-7; 8 bases fit TRBD1. The CDR3 extends over 14 amino acids. V was pared by 5 bases and J by 3 bases, with 6 bases of the junction left unmatched. Germline values: CDR1 PRHDT, CDR2 FYEKMQ (reference sequence). The CDR3, as DNA: TGTGCCAGCAGCCGCCGGGACAGGTTCTACGAGCAGTACTTC. It codes for CASSRRDRFYEQYF.

The chain carries TRBV7-2 and TRBJ2-7; D not resolved. Trimming stripped 0 bases from V and 2 bases from J, with 11 bases between. The V gene's germline CDR1 is SGHTA and CDR2 FQGNSA. The CDR3 is made up of 15 amino acids. CDR3 sequence (DNA): TGTGCCAGCAGCTTAGCCCCATATCCGGCCTACGAGCAGTACTTC. Translated: CASSLAPYPAYEQYF.

The J gene is TRBJ1-5, the V gene TRBV30; D gene uncertain. Germline V gene data show CDR1 as GTSNPN and CDR2 as SVGIG (reference sequence). Trimming took 1 base from V and 5 from J, leaving 6 bases between them. The CDR3 covers 12 residues. In nucleotides, the CDR3 is TGTGCCTGGAGTGGGTCGGATCAGCCCCAGCATTTT. It yields the protein CAWSGSDQPQHF.

The chain is built from TRBV2 and TRBJ2-7, with 8 positions matching TRBD1. Germline V gene lookup returns CDR1 SNHLY and CDR2 FYNNEI. The CDR3 contains 12 residues. V gave up 6 bases and J gave up 6 bases; unmatched junction bases: 4. As DNA, the CDR3 is TGTGCCAGCAGGAAGACAGGGGCCGAGCAGTACTTC. It translates to CASRKTGAEQYF.

This chain uses TRBV7-8 with TRBJ2-7; tentatively, D is TRBD1 (6 bases). This CDR3 spans 15 amino acids. V gave up 5 bases and J gave up 0 bases, with 14 bases separating them. CDR1 SGHVS and CDR2 FQNEAQ come from the germline V gene. The CDR3 coding sequence is TGTGCCAGCAGCCAACTATGGACAGACTCCTACGAGCAGTACTTC. Translated: CASSQLWTDSYEQYF.

This rearrangement joins TRBV7-2 to TRBJ1-4, with D tentatively TRBD1 (5 bases). Looked up from germline, CDR1 is SGHTA and CDR2 is FQGNSA. CDR3 length: 16 amino acids. The V and J ends lost 5 bases and 5 bases respectively, with 18 bases between them. The CDR3 here is CASSPLRGTTNEKLFF. The CDR3 DNA is TGTGCCAGCAGCCCCTTACGCGGGACCACGAATGAAAAACTGTTTTTT.

V usage is TRBV18 and J usage is TRBJ1-2, with D hard to call. The CDR3 is 15 residues long. V was shortened by 0 bases and J by 4 bases, with 12 bases between the two germline ends. CDR1 is KGHSH and CDR2 is LQKENI in the germline V gene. The CDR3 here is CASSPPLSGGYGYTF. CDR3 coding DNA: TGTGCCAGCTCACCACCCCTGTCAGGTGGCTATGGCTACACCTTC.

Only a few counts were recorded for this clone. The chain has TRBV5-1 and TRBJ1-2, with D unresolved. Trimming left V 7 bases short and J 4 bases short, with 11 bases between. This CDR3 spans 12 amino acids. Germline V gene lookup returns CDR1 SGHRS and CDR2 YFSETQ. In DNA, the CDR3 is TGCGCCAGCTCCGCCCAGTCCTATGGCTACACCTTC. The encoded protein is CASSAQSYGYTF.

The rearrangement links TRBV7-9 to TRBJ2-7, with TRBD2 identical over 8 bases. The V gene's germline CDR1 is SEHNR and CDR2 FQNEAQ (reference sequence). J was trimmed by 2 bases and V by 5 bases; bases with no gene match: 14. This CDR3 contains 17 residues. The CDR3 sequence is CASSTGLAPYFAYEQYF. CDR3 DNA: TGTGCCAGCAGCACCGGACTAGCACCATACTTTGCCTACGAGCAGTACTTC.

The chain has TRBV7-9 and TRBJ1-1; the match to TRBD1 covers 10 bases. This CDR3 is 15 amino acids long. Germline assignment: CDR1 SEHNR and CDR2 FQNEAQ (reference sequence). V shed 4 bases, J shed 5 bases, and the junction held 7 bases outside the gene matches. The CDR3 here is CASSSEGQGSTEAFF. DNA of the CDR3: TGTGCCAGCAGCTCGGAGGGACAGGGGAGTACTGAAGCTTTCTTT.